This T cell receptor (beta chain) was sequenced during a study of T cells in Graves' hyperthyroidism and ophthalmopathy. Background on the study: Before any treatment, at initial diagnosis, peripheral blood was collected.

For ophthalmopathy patients, the Clinical Activity Score was at least 3 and the NOSPECS grade at least 4; duration was under 3 months. The study, taken as a whole, reports: Most thyroid clonotypes with frequency above 0.001 were detected in blood. Median prediction lead before ophthalmopathy onset was 6.5 months with the model.

RNA transcripts gave rise to amplified TCR beta CDR3 regions. Using the HTBI primer set, a first-round RT-PCR was run on the TCR CDR3. One entry per CDR3 protein, called by TCRdb with MiXCR from the multiplex PCR reads. Of approximately 620,000 distinct CDR3 sequences in the sample, roughly a sixth are singletons; the top ten hold roughly 3.3%. The sample holds a few counts of this clonotype. What it binds is not known. This CDR3 region has 16 residues. Germline V gene lookup returns CDR1 MDHEN and CDR2 SYDVKM. V was cut by 6 bases and J by 0 bases, with 15 bases left in between. What was sequenced was blood. The chain carries TRBV28 and TRBJ1-3; D is possibly TRBD1 (6 bases). The receptor comes from a middle-aged woman with Graves' ophthalmopathy. Here the CDR3 DNA reads TGTGCCAGCAGGCTGACAGGAACCAGCTCTGGAAACACCATATATTTT. It specifies CASRLTGTSSGNTIYF.